This TCR beta chain was observed in a study of regulatory T cells in long-lasting Graves disease. HTBI primers from iRepertoire and Arm-PCR of CDR3 regions yielded the TCR beta libraries. Per the original data handling: Overall, samples carried around 60 TRBV and 13 to 15 TRBJ segments. From the multiplex PCR reads, TCRdb called clonotypes with MiXCR, one entry per CDR3 protein. The V and J calls come from TCRdb's annotation, not from the publication. This table holds 320,000 or so distinct CDR3 sequences, 15% to 20% found once. Points from the study as a whole: Persistent disease preferred TRBV28, TRBJ1-2 and TRBJ2-5. Between persistent patients, a few thousand public clonotypes were shared, exceeding the 966 shared between new patients. Persistent Graves' patients showed less TCR diversity than newly diagnosed ones.

This sample's time point: newly diagnosed GD, antithyroid drugs for less than 3 months. PBMC RNA was the source of the TCR library. This clonotype was observed many times. The antigen is undetermined. Germline trimming cut 5 bases from V and 7 bases from J; bases unmatched to any gene: 7. This CDR3 has 14 residues. Material: peripheral blood mononuclear cells (PBMCs), obtained at new diagnosis, from a patient treated with antithyroid drugs. The TCR was taken from a female donor with Graves disease. This chain connects TRBV12-3 or TRBV12-4 to TRBJ1-4, with TRBD1 matching 7 bases. CDR3 region: CASSPTGLSEKLFF. CDR3 coding DNA: TGTGCCAGCAGTCCGACAGGGTTAAGTGAAAAACTGTTTTTT.